The clone carrying this T cell receptor beta chain came up many times. The CDR3 goes on 3 residues after the read ends, and that part is filled in from the germline J gene. This entry comes from a study of T cell clonality in common variable immunodeficiency. Libraries were prepared by immunoSEQ multiplex PCR; TCRdb keeps only in-frame clonotypes and omits some of them. There are approximately 60,000 clones in the sample, none observed a single time. V dropped 1 base and J dropped 6 bases, with 2 bases sitting between them. CDR3 length: 11 residues. Germline V gene data show CDR1 as LNHDA and CDR2 as SQIVND (reference sequence). Blood samples were heparinized, about 5 to 9 ml per donor.

This TCR was recovered from a person aged 18 to 75 in good health. V and J are TRBV19 and TRBJ2-3; D is undetermined. The sequenced material came from peripheral blood mononuclear cells. This chain's CDR3 is CASSIADTQYF. The CDR3 bases that were read are TGTGCCAGTAGTATAGCGGATACG.